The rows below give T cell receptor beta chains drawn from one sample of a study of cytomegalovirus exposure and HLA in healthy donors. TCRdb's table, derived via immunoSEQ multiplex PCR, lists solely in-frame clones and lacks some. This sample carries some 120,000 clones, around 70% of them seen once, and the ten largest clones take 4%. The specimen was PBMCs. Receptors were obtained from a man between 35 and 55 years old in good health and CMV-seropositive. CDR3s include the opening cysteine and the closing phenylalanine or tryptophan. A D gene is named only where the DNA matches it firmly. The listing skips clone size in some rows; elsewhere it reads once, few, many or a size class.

cdr3_nt: TGTGCCAGCAGCTTAGGGGTTTCGGGAACACCCGCTTTT
cdr3_aa: CASSLGVSGTPAF
clone_size: .
v_call: TRBV7-9
d_call: .
j_call: TRBJ2-3

cdr3_nt: TGTGCCAGTAGTAACACGGGACTAGGTGAACAGTACTTC
cdr3_aa: CASSNTGLGEQYF
clone_size: .
v_call: TRBV19
d_call: TRBD2
j_call: TRBJ2-5

cdr3_nt: TGTGCTGCGGACAGCTATAGCAATCAGCCCCAGCATTTT
cdr3_aa: CAADSYSNQPQHF
clone_size: .
v_call: TRBV12-5
d_call: .
j_call: TRBJ1-5

cdr3_nt: TGTGCCAGCAGCCCCCGGACTTTGTCCCTCCACTTT
cdr3_aa: CASSPRTLSLHF
clone_size: few
v_call: TRBV7-2
d_call: .
j_call: TRBJ1-6

cdr3_nt: TGTGCCAGCAGCGAGACAGGGTTCTATGGCTACACCTTC
cdr3_aa: CASSETGFYGYTF
clone_size: .
v_call: TRBV6-1
d_call: TRBD1
j_call: TRBJ1-2

cdr3_nt: TGTGCCAGCAGCGTAGTTCCAGGGCAGGGGACAGATACGCAGTATTTT
cdr3_aa: CASSVVPGQGTDTQYF
clone_size: .
v_call: TRBV9
d_call: .
j_call: TRBJ2-3

cdr3_nt: TGTGCCAGTAGTATACTCCAGGCGGGGACAGGCCAAGGAGCTTTCTTT
cdr3_aa: CASSILQAGTGQGAFF
clone_size: .
v_call: TRBV19
d_call: TRBD1
j_call: TRBJ1-1

cdr3_nt: TGTGCCATCAGTGATAGGGGGTACTATGGCTACACCTTC
cdr3_aa: CAISDRGYYGYTF
clone_size: .
v_call: TRBV10-3
d_call: .
j_call: TRBJ1-2

cdr3_nt: TGTGCCAGCAACAGGGGCCAAGAGACCCAGTACTTC
cdr3_aa: CASNRGQETQYF
clone_size: few
v_call: TRBV6-1
d_call: TRBD1
j_call: TRBJ2-5

cdr3_nt: TGTGCCAGCCCCGGGGGGGAGGGGATGGACTATGGCTACACCTTC
cdr3_aa: CASPGGEGMDYGYTF
clone_size: few
v_call: TRBV27
d_call: .
j_call: TRBJ1-2

cdr3_nt: TGTGCCAGTAGTTCTCAGATTAATCAGCCCCAGCATTTT
cdr3_aa: CASSSQINQPQHF
clone_size: .
v_call: TRBV19
d_call: .
j_call: TRBJ1-5

cdr3_nt: TGTGCCAGAAGCTTGGCGGGACTAGCACTATCCCCTCCCTGGGGGCAGTACTTC
cdr3_aa: CARSLAGLALSPPWGQYF
clone_size: .
v_call: TRBV5-3
d_call: TRBD2
j_call: TRBJ2-7

cdr3_nt: TGTGCCAGCCACACACAGGGCTATGGAAACACCATATATTTT
cdr3_aa: CASHTQGYGNTIYF
clone_size: .
v_call: TRBV28
d_call: .
j_call: TRBJ1-3

cdr3_nt: TGTGCCAGCAGCTATACAGGGATTGTAAAGGGGTCTGAAGCTTTCTTT
cdr3_aa: CASSYTGIVKGSEAFF
clone_size: .
v_call: TRBV5-4
d_call: .
j_call: TRBJ1-1

cdr3_nt: TGTGCCAGCTCAGACACAGGGGGCGACTATGGCTACACCTTC
cdr3_aa: CASSDTGGDYGYTF
clone_size: .
v_call: TRBV18
d_call: TRBD1
j_call: TRBJ1-2

cdr3_nt: TGCGCCAGCAGTGAGCAGGGTTTTGGCTATGGCTACACCTTC
cdr3_aa: CASSEQGFGYGYTF
clone_size: once
v_call: TRBV10-1
d_call: .
j_call: TRBJ1-2

cdr3_nt: TGTGCCAGCAGCTTAGTCGGGACAGGGGTCACTGAAGCTTTCTTT
cdr3_aa: CASSLVGTGVTEAFF
clone_size: .
v_call: TRBV7-9
d_call: TRBD1
j_call: TRBJ1-1

cdr3_nt: TGCGCCAGCAGCGGTATGAGGGGACTAGCGTACGAGCAGTACTTC
cdr3_aa: CASSGMRGLAYEQYF
clone_size: .
v_call: TRBV4-3
d_call: TRBD2
j_call: TRBJ2-7

cdr3_nt: TGTGCCATAGCCCAGGGGGCTGTCACTGAAGCTTTCTTT
cdr3_aa: CAIAQGAVTEAFF
clone_size: .
v_call: TRBV6-6
d_call: TRBD1
j_call: TRBJ1-1

cdr3_nt: TGTGCCAGCAGTTTATCGTCGGGGGGGGCACGACAGCCCCAGCATTTT
cdr3_aa: CASSLSSGGARQPQHF
clone_size: .
v_call: TRBV28
d_call: .
j_call: TRBJ1-5

cdr3_nt: TGTGCCAGCAGCTTGGGTCAGGGACAAGAGACCCAGTACTTC
cdr3_aa: CASSLGQGQETQYF
clone_size: .
v_call: TRBV5-6
d_call: .
j_call: TRBJ2-5

cdr3_nt: TGTGCTAGTGGTTGGTCAGGGGGCTCGAACACTGAAGCTTTCTTT
cdr3_aa: CASGWSGGSNTEAFF
clone_size: few
v_call: TRBV12-5
d_call: TRBD1
j_call: TRBJ1-1

cdr3_nt: TGTGCCAGTAGTACCCGCACTACAGGGGCAGCGCATGGCTACACCTTC
cdr3_aa: CASSTRTTGAAHGYTF
clone_size: .
v_call: TRBV19
d_call: TRBD1
j_call: TRBJ1-2

cdr3_nt: TGTGCCAGCAGTTACTCGACGTCGGCAGGGCGGGAAGCTTTCTTT
cdr3_aa: CASSYSTSAGREAFF
clone_size: few
v_call: TRBV6-5
d_call: .
j_call: TRBJ1-1

cdr3_nt: TGTGCCAGCAGTTACTCGAAGCTCGACTTCTATGGCTACACCTTC
cdr3_aa: CASSYSKLDFYGYTF
clone_size: few
v_call: TRBV6-6
d_call: .
j_call: TRBJ1-2

cdr3_nt: TGTGCCAGCAGCTCCAGAGGGGACAGCCCTTACGAGCAGTACTTC
cdr3_aa: CASSSRGDSPYEQYF
clone_size: few
v_call: TRBV7-9
d_call: TRBD1
j_call: TRBJ2-7

cdr3_nt: TGTGCCAGCAGTGGCGATATAGATACGCAGTATTTT
cdr3_aa: CASSGDIDTQYF
clone_size: once
v_call: TRBV25-1
d_call: .
j_call: TRBJ2-3

cdr3_nt: TGTGCCAGCAGCGTAGCGACACAGGGTGGGTCATCCTACAATGAGCAGTTCTTC
cdr3_aa: CASSVATQGGSSYNEQFF
clone_size: few
v_call: TRBV9
d_call: .
j_call: TRBJ2-1

cdr3_nt: TGTGCCAGCAGCTCCTGGACAGACTACAATGAGCAGTTCTTC
cdr3_aa: CASSSWTDYNEQFF
clone_size: .
v_call: TRBV5-4
d_call: .
j_call: TRBJ2-1

cdr3_nt: TGTGCCGCACGCGGGGGTTTCGACACTGAAGCTTTCTTT
cdr3_aa: CAARGGFDTEAFF
clone_size: few
v_call: TRBV6-5
d_call: .
j_call: TRBJ1-1

cdr3_nt: TGCGCCAGCAGCCAATCCGGGACAGGGGACTACTATAATTCACCCCTCCACTTT
cdr3_aa: CASSQSGTGDYYNSPLHF
clone_size: .
v_call: TRBV4-1
d_call: TRBD1
j_call: TRBJ1-6

cdr3_nt: TGTGCCAGCAGCCAGGCGACAGGGGGGATGTACGAGCAGTACTTC
cdr3_aa: CASSQATGGMYEQYF
clone_size: few
v_call: TRBV14
d_call: TRBD1
j_call: TRBJ2-7

cdr3_nt: TGTGCCAGCAGTGTCCCGGCTAGCGGGATGGATGAGCAGTTCTTC
cdr3_aa: CASSVPASGMDEQFF
clone_size: .
v_call: TRBV2
d_call: TRBD2
j_call: TRBJ2-1

cdr3_nt: TGTGCCAGCAGCTTGGGACAGAGATATCAGCCCCAGCATTTT
cdr3_aa: CASSLGQRYQPQHF
clone_size: .
v_call: TRBV5-6
d_call: .
j_call: TRBJ1-5

cdr3_nt: TGTGCCAGCAGCTCCGGGACTAGCGGGAGCAGGAATGAGCAGTTCTTC
cdr3_aa: CASSSGTSGSRNEQFF
clone_size: .
v_call: TRBV7-9
d_call: TRBD2
j_call: TRBJ2-1

cdr3_nt: TGTGCCAGCAGTTCCTCTTCCCGGACAGGGCCTACCCTCTCTGGGGCCAACGTCCTGACTTTC
cdr3_aa: CASSSSSRTGPTLSGANVLTF
clone_size: .
v_call: TRBV28
d_call: TRBD1
j_call: TRBJ2-6

cdr3_nt: TGTGCCAGCTCACCACTCGGCTCTGGGGCCAACGTCCTGACTTTC
cdr3_aa: CASSPLGSGANVLTF
clone_size: .
v_call: TRBV18
d_call: .
j_call: TRBJ2-6

cdr3_nt: TGTGCCAGCAGCCCTGATGACAGGAGGTATCGACTGTTTTTT
cdr3_aa: CASSPDDRRYRLFF
clone_size: .
v_call: TRBV5-4
d_call: .
j_call: TRBJ2-2

cdr3_nt: TGTGCCAGCAGTCGGAACACCGGGGAGCTGTTTTTT
cdr3_aa: CASSRNTGELFF
clone_size: .
v_call: TRBV27
d_call: .
j_call: TRBJ2-2

cdr3_nt: TGTGCCTGGAGTCGCGGTAAACAGGTATCTGGAAACACCATATATTTT
cdr3_aa: CAWSRGKQVSGNTIYF
clone_size: few
v_call: TRBV30
d_call: .
j_call: TRBJ1-3

cdr3_nt: TGTGCCAGCAGCTTGTCTAATACCGGGGAGCTGTTTTTT
cdr3_aa: CASSLSNTGELFF
clone_size: few
v_call: TRBV7-3
d_call: .
j_call: TRBJ2-2

cdr3_nt: TGTGCCAGCAGTGCAAATTGGGACATCAGCTATGGCTACACCTTC
cdr3_aa: CASSANWDISYGYTF
clone_size: .
v_call: TRBV6-1
d_call: .
j_call: TRBJ1-2

cdr3_nt: TGTGCCAGCAGCGCTACTAGGGCGAATGAGCAGTTCTTC
cdr3_aa: CASSATRANEQFF
clone_size: .
v_call: TRBV7-8
d_call: .
j_call: TRBJ2-1

cdr3_nt: TGTGCCAGCAGCCCCGGACAGGGGAGTGGCTACACCTTC
cdr3_aa: CASSPGQGSGYTF
clone_size: .
v_call: TRBV7-6
d_call: TRBD1
j_call: TRBJ1-2

cdr3_nt: TGTGCCAGCAGTTTAGGGGGGACGGGCAATCAGCCCCAGCATTTT
cdr3_aa: CASSLGGTGNQPQHF
clone_size: .
v_call: TRBV28
d_call: .
j_call: TRBJ1-5

cdr3_nt: TGTGCCAGCCTGGGGGGAGGGAACTACGAGCAGTACTTC
cdr3_aa: CASLGGGNYEQYF
clone_size: .
v_call: TRBV6-1
d_call: TRBD2
j_call: TRBJ2-7